The 11 T cell receptor beta chains below were found in one sample sequenced in a study of T cells after yellow fever vaccination. TCRdb passed the 5' RACE reads through MiXCR, listing each CDR3 protein once. Found here are just over 250,000 distinct CDR3 sequences, over 4.5% of them singletons; the top ten hold less than 3.5%. The sample was CD4+ T cells sorted from PBMCs, taken on the day of the yellow fever booster vaccination. The receptors here all came from a man aged 18 to 30 who received the YFV17D yellow fever vaccine.

This clonotype was seen more than once but under ten times. The chain combines TRBV21-1 with TRBJ2-7; the table's TRBD1 call for D was not verified on the DNA. TRBV21-1 is reported as a pseudogene. The CDR3 sequence is 14 residues long. The CDR3 spells CASSATGTGGEQYV. In DNA, the CDR3 is TGTGCCAGCAGCGCTACCGGGACAGGGGGCGAGCAGTACGTC.

This clonotype has more than one count but fewer than ten. V and J are TRBV7-2 and TRBJ2-6; the D is unclear. The CDR3 contains 12 residues. The ends were cut back, 10 bases at V and 4 bases at J, with 8 bases in the middle. The germline V gene encodes CDR1 SGHTA and CDR2 FQGNSA. CDR3 nucleotides: TGTGCCACCTTATCGGGGGCCAACGTCCTGACTTTC. Protein product: CATLSGANVLTF.

This clonotype was seen repeatedly, ten times or more. The chain joins TRBV5-1 to TRBJ2-7, with 7 bases matching TRBD1. Trimming at V came to 7 bases and at J to 6 bases, leaving 16 bases not matched to a gene. CDR3 length: 15 residues. The germline V gene has CDR1 SGHRS and CDR2 YFSETQ. The CDR3 region is CASSPGRNRGVEQYV. CDR3 in DNA: TGCGCCAGCTCCCCCGGCCGAAACAGGGGAGTCGAGCAGTACGTC.

The gene calls are TRBV12-3 or TRBV12-4 and TRBJ1-5; unclear D gene. This CDR3 contains 14 residues. V gave up 5 bases and J gave up 3 bases, with 11 bases separating them. The CDR3 DNA follows: TGTGCCAGCAGTCCCTGGACGGTCAATCAGCCCCAGCATTTT. The encoded protein is CASSPWTVNQPQHF.

This clonotype was seen at least ten times. The chain is built from TRBV19 and TRBJ1-5; the D is unclear. V dropped 2 bases and J dropped 0 bases, with 5 bases sitting between them. The germline V gene has CDR1 LNHDA and CDR2 SQIVND (reference sequence). The CDR3 is 14 residues long. This chain's CDR3 is CASSIQISNQPQHF. DNA for the CDR3: TGTGCCAGTAGTATACAGATTAGCAATCAGCCCCAGCATTTT.

The rearrangement uses TRBV15 and TRBJ1-2, with no clear D. Germline-derived CDR1 and CDR2 are LNHNV and YYDKDF (reference sequence). V was shortened by 9 bases and J by 8 bases, with 16 bases between the two germline ends. CDR3 length: 12 amino acids. Written as DNA, the CDR3 is TGTGCCACGGGCTACACAAATCGGGGCTACACCTTC. Its translation: CATGYTNRGYTF.

This chain uses TRBV5-1 with TRBJ2-7; D may match TRBD1 or TRBD2 (5 bases each). Germline V gene sequence: CDR1 SGHRS, CDR2 YFSETQ. V lost 0 bases and J lost 0, with 10 bases in between. The CDR3 has 15 amino acids. DNA for the CDR3: TGCGCCAGCAGCTTGGGGGGGTCAAGCTCCTACGAGCAGTACGTC. This codes for CASSLGGSSSYEQYV.

This clonotype was observed at least ten times. The V gene is TRBV24-1, the J gene TRBJ2-7, with 12 bases identical to TRBD1. This CDR3 is 14 amino acids long. With V trimmed by 6 bases and J by 5 bases, 4 bases remained unmatched. Germline V gene data show CDR1 as KGHDR and CDR2 as SFDVKD. The CDR3 bases are TGTGCCACCAGTAGGGGACAGGGGGCCGACGAGCAGTACTTC. Its translation: CATSRGQGADEQYF.

This clonotype turned up a few times. The chain is built from TRBV7-2 and TRBJ2-5, with D possibly being TRBD2 (6 bases). The CDR3 has 16 residues. V dropped 1 base and J dropped 1 base, with 13 bases sitting between them. Germline V lookup: CDR1 SGHTA, CDR2 FQGNSA. CDR3 loop: CASSLGVSAGQETQYF. For the CDR3, the DNA is TGTGCCAGCAGCTTAGGAGTTTCAGCGGGCCAAGAGACCCAGTACTTC.

The chain employs TRBV7-9 and TRBJ1-1; D ambiguous. Germline V gene data show CDR1 as SEHNR and CDR2 as FQNEAQ (reference sequence). Trimming left V 2 bases short and J 3 bases short, with 10 bases between. CDR3 length: 14 residues. In nucleotides, the CDR3 is TGTGCCAGCAGCTTAACCTCTCCCGACACTGAAGCTTTCTTT. Translated, it gives CASSLTSPDTEAFF.

This clonotype turned up a few times. The chain's CDR3 is CSVRRGDSDSGANVLTF. The CDR3 DNA is TGCAGCGTTCGCCGGGGTGACTCCGACTCTGGGGCCAACGTCCTGACTTTC. This chain connects TRBV29-1 to TRBJ2-6; possibly TRBD2 for D (5 bases). The CDR3 loop spans 17 amino acids. Per the germline V gene, CDR1 is SQVTM and CDR2 is ANQGSEA. Trimming shortened V by 5 bases and J by 0 bases, and 17 bases separated the two germline ends.